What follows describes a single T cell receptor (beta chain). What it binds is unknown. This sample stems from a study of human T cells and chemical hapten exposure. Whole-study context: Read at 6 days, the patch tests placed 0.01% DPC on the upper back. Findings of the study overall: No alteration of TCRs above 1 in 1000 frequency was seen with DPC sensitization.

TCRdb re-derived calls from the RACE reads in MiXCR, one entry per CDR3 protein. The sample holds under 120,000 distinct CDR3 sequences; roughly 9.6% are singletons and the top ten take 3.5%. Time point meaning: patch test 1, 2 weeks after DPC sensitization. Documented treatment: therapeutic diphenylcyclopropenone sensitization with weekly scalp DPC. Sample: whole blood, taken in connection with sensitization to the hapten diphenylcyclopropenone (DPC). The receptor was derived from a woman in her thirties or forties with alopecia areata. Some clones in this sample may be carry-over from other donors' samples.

As DNA, the CDR3 is TGCGCCAGCAGCGAGGGAGGGGATAGCAATCAGCCCCAGCATTTT. Translation: CASSEGGDSNQPQHF. This chain links TRBV5-1 with TRBJ1-5, with D possibly being TRBD1 (5 bases). The germline gives CDR1 SGHRS, CDR2 YFSETQ. The V gene lost 4 bases and the J gene lost 0 bases, with 11 bases spanning the gap. The CDR3 extends over 15 amino acids.